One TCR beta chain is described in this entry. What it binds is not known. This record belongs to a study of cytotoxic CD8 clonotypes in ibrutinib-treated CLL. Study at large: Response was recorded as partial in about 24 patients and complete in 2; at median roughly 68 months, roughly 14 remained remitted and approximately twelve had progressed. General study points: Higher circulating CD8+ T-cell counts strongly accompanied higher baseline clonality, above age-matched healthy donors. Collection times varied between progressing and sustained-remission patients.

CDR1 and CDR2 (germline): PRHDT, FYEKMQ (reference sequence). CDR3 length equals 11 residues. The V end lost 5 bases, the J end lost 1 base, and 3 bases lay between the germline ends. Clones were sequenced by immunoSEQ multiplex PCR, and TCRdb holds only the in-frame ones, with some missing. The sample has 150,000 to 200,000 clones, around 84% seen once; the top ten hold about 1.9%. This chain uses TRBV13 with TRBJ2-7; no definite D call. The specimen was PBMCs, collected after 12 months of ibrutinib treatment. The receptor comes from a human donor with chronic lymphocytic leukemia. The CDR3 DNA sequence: TGTGCCAGCAGCCTATCCTACGAGCAGTACTTC. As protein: CASSLSYEQYF.